The present entry profiles one T cell receptor (beta chain) with its context. Using immunoSEQ multiplex PCR, the repertoire was profiled, and TCRdb retains in-frame clones only, with some absent. The table lists around 260,000 clones, around nine tenths of them singletons. The data originate from a study of blood T cell repertoires in COVID-19. The receptor's source is a man aged 40-55 years who had recovered from COVID-19. The source material was peripheral blood.

The CDR3: CASSLLRFEQYF. CDR3 nucleotide sequence: TGTGCCAGCAGCTTACTCAGGTTCGAGCAGTACTTC. The chain joins TRBV5-6 to TRBJ2-7; no definite D call. The V gene's germline CDR1 is SGHDT and CDR2 YYEEEE. The V gene lost 2 bases and the J gene lost 6 bases, with 9 bases spanning the gap. The CDR3 runs to 12 residues.